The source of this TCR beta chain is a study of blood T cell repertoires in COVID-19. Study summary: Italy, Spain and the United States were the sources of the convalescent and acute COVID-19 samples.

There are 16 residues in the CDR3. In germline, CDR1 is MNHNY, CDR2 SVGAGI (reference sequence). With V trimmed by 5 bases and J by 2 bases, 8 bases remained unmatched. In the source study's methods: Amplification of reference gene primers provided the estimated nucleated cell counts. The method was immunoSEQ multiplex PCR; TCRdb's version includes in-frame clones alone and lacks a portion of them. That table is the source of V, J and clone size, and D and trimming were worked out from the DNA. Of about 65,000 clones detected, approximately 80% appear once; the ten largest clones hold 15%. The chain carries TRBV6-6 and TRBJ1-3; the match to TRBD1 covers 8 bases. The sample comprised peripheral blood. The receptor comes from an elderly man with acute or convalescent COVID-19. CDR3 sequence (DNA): TGTGCCAGCAGTCCACGCCGGACAGGGACTGGAAACACCATATATTTT. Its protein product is CASSPRRTGTGNTIYF.